This T cell receptor (beta chain) was recovered during a study of blood T cell repertoires in COVID-19. As for the study in general: Italy, Spain and the United States were the sources of the convalescent and acute COVID-19 samples. The cDNA or gDNA used as material had been derived from T cells, B-cell-depleted T cells, or PBMCs.

Original handling: Reference gene primer amplification gave estimated nucleated cell counts. Repertoires were generated with immunoSEQ multiplex PCR, while TCRdb's copy carries only in-frame clones and drops some. V and J calls and clone size are those listed in that table; D and trimming were worked out from the DNA. The repertoire includes 70,000 to 95,000 clones, 90% to 95% of them detected once, and 3% to 4.5% sits in the top ten. Germline CDR1 is LGHDT and CDR2 is YNNKEL (reference sequence). The V segment lost 2 bases and the J segment 1 base; nucleotides outside the gene matches: 7. The CDR3 has 17 residues.

The specimen was peripheral blood. This TCR was recovered from a woman in her forties or fifties in a cohort sampled during active COVID-19. The V call is TRBV3-1 (or the pseudogene TRBV3-2), the J call TRBJ2-5; 10 bases fit TRBD2. The CDR3 DNA reads as TGTGCCAGCAGCCAATTAGCGGGGGGCCTATTCCAAGAGACCCAGTACTTC. Protein: CASSQLAGGLFQETQYF.